The 31 T cell receptor beta chains in this list originate from one sample, sequenced in a study of identifying expanded T cells in peripheral blood. Generated by immunoSEQ multiplex PCR, the TCRdb table keeps only in-frame clones and is missing some. The data hold more than 80,000 clones, with approximately 88% observed a single time. Material for sequencing was blood. The receptors stem from a person aged 18-70 years in good health.

The chain combines TRBV11-1 with TRBJ2-7, with 9 bases that match TRBD1. The CDR3 extends over 14 amino acids. Unmatched junction bases numbered 7, after V lost 4 bases and J lost 6 bases. The germline V gene has CDR1 SGHAT and CDR2 FQDESV (reference sequence). As DNA, the CDR3 is TGTGCCAGCAGCTACACCGGGACAGGGCTCGAGCAGTACTTC. As protein: CASSYTGTGLEQYF.

The chain has TRBV6-6 and TRBJ2-3, with 11 bases matching TRBD2. J was trimmed by 10 bases and V by 6 bases; bases with no gene match: 6. The CDR3 contains 13 residues. CDR1 is MNHNY and CDR2 is SVGAGI in the germline V gene (reference sequence). CDR3 protein: CASRIAGGTSQYF. CDR3 coding DNA: TGTGCCAGCAGGATAGCGGGGGGGACGTCGCAGTATTTT.

The chain joins TRBV28 to TRBJ2-2; D is undetermined. The CDR3 has 11 amino acids. The germline V gene encodes CDR1 MDHEN and CDR2 SYDVKM. CDR3 sequence: CVSANTGELFF. The CDR3 bases are TGTGTGAGTGCGAACACCGGGGAGCTGTTTTTT.

The chain has TRBV27 and TRBJ2-2, with D perhaps given as TRBD1 or TRBD2 (5 bases each). The V and J ends lost 3 bases and 1 base respectively, with 9 bases between them. CDR3 size: 15 residues. Germline V gene sequence: CDR1 MNHEY, CDR2 SMNVEV (reference sequence). The CDR3 region is CASSLGERNTGELFF. CDR3 sequence (DNA): TGTGCCAGCAGTTTGGGGGAGAGGAACACCGGGGAGCTGTTTTTT.

The rearrangement uses TRBV10-1 and TRBJ2-3; 7 nucleotides agree with TRBD1. Germline V gives CDR1 WNHNN, CDR2 SYGVQD (reference sequence). The V and J ends lost 0 bases and 4 bases, in that order; junction bases with no gene match: 7. There are 16 residues in the CDR3. In nucleotides, the CDR3 is TGCGCCAGCAGTGAGTCGACAGGGATTCGGGCAGATACGCAGTATTTT. Translated, it gives CASSESTGIRADTQYF.

This rearrangement joins TRBV7-2 to TRBJ2-1, with TRBD1 as a possible D gene (6 bases). The V gene's germline CDR1 is SGHTA and CDR2 FQGNSA. The CDR3 totals 14 residues. With 1 base removed from V and 4 bases from J, the gap between germline ends came to 8 bases. The CDR3 DNA follows: TGTGCCAGCAGCTTAGACGGACAGTACAATGAGCAGTTCTTC. Protein: CASSLDGQYNEQFF.

The V call is TRBV5-4, the J call TRBJ2-6, with D perhaps matching TRBD2 (5 bases). The V gene lost 3 bases and the J gene lost 0 bases, with 19 bases spanning the gap. The CDR3 spans 19 residues. Germline-derived CDR1 and CDR2 are SGHNT and YYREEE (reference sequence). DNA of the CDR3: TGTGCCAGCAGCTCACCTCACGGGAAGGGAGCCTCTGGGGCCAACGTCCTGACTTTC. Its protein is CASSSPHGKGASGANVLTF.

The rearrangement links TRBV2 to TRBJ2-2; 7 bases fit TRBD1. Germline V gene data show CDR1 as SNHLY and CDR2 as FYNNEI. CDR3 size: 16 residues. The V and J ends lost 5 bases and 1 base, in that order; junction bases with no gene match: 7. For the CDR3, the DNA is TGTGCCAGCAGTCGAACAGGGGTGGAGAACACCGGGGAGCTGTTTTTT. As protein: CASSRTGVENTGELFF.

This chain links TRBV15 with TRBJ2-7, with TRBD2 as a possible D gene (5 bases). The V gene lost 0 bases and the J gene lost 5 bases, with 14 bases spanning the gap. CDR1 is LNHNV and CDR2 is YYDKDF in the germline V gene (reference sequence). This CDR3 is 15 amino acids long. The CDR3, as DNA: TGTGCCACCAGCAGAGAAAGGACGGGGAGCGACGAGCAGTACTTC. This codes for CATSRERTGSDEQYF.

This clone was picked up a small number of times. The CDR3 coding sequence is TGCGCCAGCAGCTACCTCTACGAGCAGTACTTC. Encoded protein: CASSYLYEQYF. The chain joins TRBV5-1 to TRBJ2-7, with D unresolved. The V end lost 3 bases, the J end lost 3 bases, and 4 bases lay between the germline ends. Germline CDR1 and CDR2: SGHRS and YFSETQ. This CDR3 spans 11 amino acids. The whole variable domain, filled in from reference TRBV5-1 and TRBJ2-7, reads KAGVTQTPRYLIKTRGQQVTLSCSPISGHRSVSWYQQTPGQGLQFLFEYFSETQRNKGNFPGRFSGRQFSNSRSEMNVSTLELGDSALYLCASSYLYEQYFGPGTRLTVT.

This chain connects TRBV28 to TRBJ1-5, with a weak D call TRBD1 (6 bases). The germline V gene encodes CDR1 MDHEN and CDR2 SYDVKM. CDR3 length: 16 residues. V was clipped by 6 bases and J by 2 bases, with 17 bases between them. CDR3 bases: TGTGCCAGCAGCCACCCTGCGCAGGGGCGCAATCAGCCCCAGCATTTT. Translated: CASSHPAQGRNQPQHF.

This chain connects TRBV6-1 to TRBJ2-3, with TRBD2 matching over 9 bases. Per germline, CDR1 MNHNS and CDR2 SASEGT. The CDR3 contains 14 residues. The ends lost 7 bases at V and 5 bases at J; junction bases unmatched: 7. DNA of the CDR3: TGTGCCAGCAAGGTAGCGGGAGAAGTAGATACGCAGTATTTT. Translating it yields CASKVAGEVDTQYF.

The J gene is TRBJ2-5, the V gene TRBV9; a weak D match, TRBD2 (6 bases). The germline CDR1 and CDR2 sequences are SGDLS and YYNGEE. The V end was cut by 0 bases, the J end by 5 bases, with 11 bases between. The CDR3 length is 14 residues. The CDR3: CASSVGGGQETQYF. CDR3 nucleotide sequence: TGTGCCAGCAGCGTAGGTGGAGGGCAGGAGACCCAGTACTTC. Complete variable domain (other parts from reference TRBV9 and TRBJ2-5): DSGVTQTPKHLITATGQRVTLRCSPRSGDLSVYWYQQSLDQGLQFLIQYYNGEERAKGNILERFSAQQFPDLHSELNLSSLELGDSALYFCASSVGGGQETQYFGPGTRLLVL.

This chain links TRBV28 with TRBJ1-5, with D possibly matching TRBD1 (5 bases). CDR1 and CDR2 from the germline V gene are MDHEN and SYDVKM. V gave up 3 bases and J gave up 4 bases, with 16 bases separating them. There are 16 residues in the CDR3. The CDR3 DNA follows: TGTGCCAGCAGTTTCGGTCGGGGGACCTTTAATCAGCCCCAGCATTTT. It translates to CASSFGRGTFNQPQHF.

This chain connects TRBV6-6 to TRBJ2-3; D remains unclear. V shed 6 bases and J shed 7 bases, with 8 bases lying between them. CDR3 length: 11 residues. The germline V gene has CDR1 MNHNY and CDR2 SVGAGI (reference sequence). Here the CDR3 reads CASSPGNTQYF. The CDR3 nucleotides read TGTGCCAGCAGCCCCGGAAATACGCAGTATTTT.

This clone occurred once. The chain is built from TRBV6-4 and TRBJ2-1; D is possibly TRBD2 (6 bases). The germline CDR1 and CDR2 sequences are MRHNA and SNTAGT. The CDR3 is 13 amino acids. Between the trimmed V and J ends, which lost 2 bases and 7 bases, there was a span of 9 bases. Here the CDR3 DNA reads TGTGCCAGCAGTGACAAGGAGGGGAATGAGCAGTTCTTC. Translation gives CASSDKEGNEQFF.

The chain employs TRBV12-1 and TRBJ2-1. TRBV12-1 is recorded as a pseudogene. The CDR3 totals 15 residues. CDR3 DNA: TGTGCCAGCAGCTTTATGTGGCGACCCTACAATGAGCAGTTCTTC. Protein sequence: CASSFMWRPYNEQFF.

The chain uses TRBV7-9 and TRBJ2-3; 7 nucleotides match TRBD2. Germline assignment: CDR1 SEHNR and CDR2 FQNEAQ (reference sequence). With 6 bases clipped from V and 10 bases from J, the junction kept 4 bases outside the gene matches. This CDR3 is 11 amino acids long. This CDR3 reads CASRGEGAQYF. CDR3 nucleotides: TGTGCCAGCAGGGGGGAGGGCGCGCAGTATTTT.

This clone was seen once. This chain links TRBV19 with TRBJ2-1; D is undetermined. Germline-derived CDR1 and CDR2 are LNHDA and SQIVND (reference sequence). V lost 7 bases, J lost 4 bases, and 11 bases lay in between. CDR3 length: 13 residues. The DNA for the CDR3 is TGTGCCAGTAAGGGTCGGTTTTACAATGAGCAGTTCTTC. This gives the protein CASKGRFYNEQFF.

J is TRBJ1-3 and V is TRBV7-2; weak D call: TRBD1 (5 bases). In germline, CDR1 is SGHTA, CDR2 FQGNSA. V was shortened by 4 bases and J by 7 bases, with 14 bases between the two germline ends. The CDR3 covers 14 residues. This chain's CDR3 is CASSSRAGSNTIYF. In nucleotides, the CDR3 is TGTGCCAGCAGCTCAAGGGCAGGGTCGAACACCATATATTTT. Using reference TRBV7-2 and TRBJ1-3 for the parts outside the CDR3, the full variable domain is GAGVSQSPSNKVTEKGKDVELRCDPISGHTALYWYRQSLGQGLEFLIYFQGNSAPDKSGLPSDRFSAERTGGSVSTLTIQRTQQEDSAVYLCASSSRAGSNTIYFGEGSWLTVV.

The rearrangement links TRBV30 to TRBJ2-5; possibly TRBD2 for D (6 bases). Per germline, CDR1 GTSNPN and CDR2 SVGIG (reference sequence). V lost 0 bases and J lost 7, with 21 bases in between. The CDR3 spans 16 residues. As DNA, the CDR3 is TGTGCCTGGAGTGTAATAGCGGCAGGCCCCTGGGGGACCCAGTACTTC. This sequence encodes CAWSVIAAGPWGTQYF. The full variable domain, rest sourced from reference TRBV30 and TRBJ2-5, is SQTIHQWPATLVQPVGSPLSLECTVEGTSNPNLYWYRQAAGRGLQLLFYSVGIGQISSEVPQNLSASRPQDRQFILSSKKLLLSDSGFYLCAWSVIAAGPWGTQYFGPGTRLLVL.

The chain links TRBV29-1 to TRBJ2-5, with 9 bases fitting TRBD1. V lost 3 bases to trimming and J lost 4 bases; unmatched junction nucleotides: 6. The CDR3 sequence is 14 residues long. Germline lookup yields CDR1 SQVTM and CDR2 ANQGSEA. CDR3 residues: CSVDLATGGETQYF. The DNA for the CDR3 is TGCAGCGTTGATCTCGCGACAGGGGGAGAGACCCAGTACTTC.

This clone was picked up a small number of times. V and J are TRBV6-4 and TRBJ1-2; D not certain. Germline V gives CDR1 MRHNA, CDR2 SNTAGT. Trimming stripped 2 bases from V and 5 bases from J, with 9 bases between. The CDR3 sequence is 13 residues long. The CDR3 DNA is TGTGCCAGCAGTGACGATGAAAAATATGGCTACACCTTC. Protein sequence: CASSDDEKYGYTF.

The chain carries TRBV2 and TRBJ2-1; D is tentatively TRBD1 or TRBD2 (5 bases each). The V end lost 7 bases, the J end lost 0 bases, and 10 bases lay between the germline ends. The CDR3 spans 14 residues. Per germline, CDR1 SNHLY and CDR2 FYNNEI. CDR3 loop: CASIWGNSYNEQFF. The CDR3 nucleotides read TGTGCCAGCATCTGGGGGAACTCCTACAATGAGCAGTTCTTC.

This clone is a singleton in its sample. J is TRBJ2-2 and V is TRBV27; D is unresolved. Germline V gene data show CDR1 as MNHEY and CDR2 as SMNVEV (reference sequence). The CDR3 has 12 amino acids. Trimming removed 3 bases from V and 4 bases from J, with 3 bases in between. The CDR3 protein is CASSFVTGELFF. The CDR3 DNA sequence: TGTGCCAGCAGTTTCGTCACCGGGGAGCTGTTTTTT.

V gene TRBV4-3 combines with J gene TRBJ2-4; 12 nucleotides align to TRBD2. This CDR3 has 19 amino acids. Per germline, CDR1 LGHNA and CDR2 YSLEER. V was clipped by 0 bases and J by 5 bases; unmatched bases: 11. CDR3 protein: CASSQEMSSGRAGENIQYF. DNA for the CDR3: TGCGCCAGCAGCCAAGAAATGTCTAGCGGGAGGGCCGGAGAAAACATTCAGTACTTC.

The chain combines TRBV7-3 with TRBJ2-3; D perhaps matches TRBD1 (6 bases). The CDR3 contains 14 residues. V was cut by 5 bases and J by 2 bases, with 11 bases left in between. CDR1 and CDR2 from the germline V gene are SGHTA and FQGTGA. The CDR3 region is CASSPRDNTDTQYF. The CDR3 DNA is TGTGCCAGCAGCCCCCGGGACAACACAGATACGCAGTATTTT.

V and J are TRBV28 and TRBJ1-1; D remains unclear. Germline-derived CDR1 and CDR2 are MDHEN and SYDVKM. The CDR3 has 11 residues. V gave up 6 bases and J gave up 10 bases, with 12 bases separating them. CDR3 in amino acids: CASRSNEIAFF. In DNA, the CDR3 is TGTGCCAGCAGATCGAATGAAATAGCTTTCTTT.

The gene calls are TRBV10-2 and TRBJ2-5; D unresolved. The CDR3 loop spans 15 amino acids. Germline CDR1 is WSHSY and CDR2 is SAAADI. V was clipped by 4 bases and J by 5 bases, with 17 bases between them. CDR3 bases: TGCGCCAGCAGTGGGCGGACCCGGGTGTGGGAGACCCAGTACTTC. Its translation: CASSGRTRVWETQYF.

The chain employs TRBV10-1 and TRBJ2-3; D may be TRBD1 (5 bases). CDR1 WNHNN and CDR2 SYGVQD come from the germline V gene (reference sequence). The CDR3 totals 12 residues. Trimming cost V 6 bases and J 6 bases, with 10 bases left between them. CDR3 amino acids: CASSREGDTQYF. The CDR3 DNA follows: TGCGCCAGCAGCAGGGAAGGGGATACGCAGTATTTT.

This clone appeared a single time. The gene calls are TRBV10-3 and TRBJ2-1, with D possibly TRBD1 on 5 matching bases. V was trimmed by 2 bases and J by 10 bases, leaving 12 bases between them. The CDR3 has 13 residues. Germline V gene sequence: CDR1 ENHRY, CDR2 SYGVKD. DNA for the CDR3: TGTGCCATCAGTGAGCCAGGGTTGAAGGAGCAGTTCTTC. The encoded protein is CAISEPGLKEQFF.